This T cell receptor beta chain was sequenced in a study of beta chain features in type 1 diabetes. Expressed TCRB transcripts got sequenced, as all isolated RNA was reverse transcribed. Method: immunoSEQ multiplex PCR; TCRdb's copy keeps in-frame clones and lacks some. The sample includes over 500,000 clones, 15% to 19% of them seen just once. Each of the sorted populations had a purity greater than 98%. V lost 2 bases and J 0 bases, leaving 19 bases between the germline ends. The CDR3 is made up of 18 amino acids. CDR1 is KGHSH and CDR2 is LQKENI in the germline V gene. Sequencing was done on a sample of naive CD4+ T cells from blood. The chain joins TRBV18 to TRBJ1-1; D not resolved. The clonotype comes from a man in his late teens or twenties in good health. CDR3 DNA sequence: TGTGCCAGCTCACCAAGTACTGGCGGTGTGAGGTTGAACACTGAAGCTTTCTTT. This translates into CASSPSTGGVRLNTEAFF.